This T cell receptor (beta chain) was sequenced in a study of OX40 agonist ivuxolimab in advanced cancers. This clone was seen a single time. This table comes from immunoSEQ multiplex PCR, and its TCRdb copy is limited to in-frame clones, with some not included. The profile shows 65,000 to 100,000 clones, about nine tenths of them singletons. This CDR3 has 18 residues. CDR1 and CDR2 (germline): SGHNT, YENEEA. Trimming took 0 bases from V and 0 from J, leaving 14 bases between them. Autoimmune disease history or systemic immunosuppression excluded patients. This chain links TRBV11-3 with TRBJ2-2; D may be TRBD2 (6 bases). This sequence originates from an adult with an advanced solid tumor such as melanoma, head and neck, liver or kidney cancer. The material sequenced was CD4+ or CD8+ T cells sorted from blood, taken in a trial of the OX40 agonist ivuxolimab. The CDR3 protein is CASSLDLWRGANTGELFF. Here the CDR3 DNA reads TGTGCCAGCAGCTTAGATCTTTGGCGGGGAGCGAACACCGGGGAGCTGTTTTTT.